A single sample gave rise to the 21 T cell receptor beta chains below, sequenced in a study of T cells after yellow fever vaccination. TCRdb redid the calling of the 5' RACE reads with MiXCR, one entry per CDR3 protein. The sample yields a few hundred thousand distinct CDR3 sequences, approximately 10% seen once. The material sequenced was PBMCs, taken on the day of the first yellow fever vaccination. The receptor set was obtained from a man aged 18 to 35 who received the YFV17D yellow fever vaccine.

The sample holds a few counts of this clonotype. The chain has TRBV3-1 and TRBJ2-6; D remains unclear. This CDR3 has 15 amino acids. Germline V CDR1 and CDR2: LGHDT, YNNKEL (reference sequence). The V gene lost 2 bases and the J gene lost 0 bases, with 5 bases spanning the gap. The chain's CDR3 is CASSQMSSGANVLTF. CDR3 coding DNA: TGTGCCAGCAGCCAAATGAGCTCTGGGGCCAACGTCCTGACTTTC.

In its sample, this clonotype was seen a few times. The J gene is TRBJ1-2, the V gene TRBV6-2 or TRBV6-3; perhaps TRBD1 as D (6 bases). The germline V gene encodes CDR1 MNHEY and CDR2 SVGEGT. V lost 2 bases, J lost 3 bases, and 10 bases lay in between. The CDR3 consists of 14 residues. CDR3 region: CASSYPGDYYGYTF. In DNA, the CDR3 is TGTGCCAGCAGTTACCCAGGGGACTACTATGGCTACACCTTC.

This clonotype was found many times. This chain uses TRBV4-2 with TRBJ1-2, with 7 positions matching TRBD1. This CDR3 comprises 15 residues. Per germline, CDR1 LGHNA and CDR2 YNFKEQ. Unmatched junction bases numbered 11, after V lost 3 bases and J lost 7 bases. CDR3 coding DNA: TGTGCCAGCAGCCAGGTTGAAACAGGGGATCCTGGCTACACCTTC. Translation gives CASSQVETGDPGYTF.

This clonotype was observed a few times. The chain employs TRBV5-4 and TRBJ2-3, with 13 nucleotides matching TRBD2. Germline lookup yields CDR1 SGHNT and CDR2 YYREEE (reference sequence). The J segment lost 3 bases and the V segment lost 4 bases, leaving 8 bases of the junction unmatched. The length of the CDR3 is 17 residues. The CDR3 sequence: CASSAGTSGVRTDTQYF. As DNA, the CDR3 is TGTGCCAGCAGCGCCGGGACTAGCGGGGTGAGGACAGATACGCAGTATTTT.

This clonotype has a handful of counts. J is TRBJ1-5 and V is TRBV25-1; D not resolved. Germline CDR1 MGHDK, CDR2 SYGVNS. The CDR3 length is 14 residues. The V end was cut by 9 bases, the J end by 0 bases, with 12 bases between. DNA of the CDR3: TGTGCCAGGGTTCTCTTGTATAGCAATCAGCCCCAGCATTTT. Protein product: CARVLLYSNQPQHF.

The chain has TRBV7-9 and TRBJ2-1; TRBD2 agrees at 7 bases. Trimming at V came to 7 bases and at J to 6 bases, leaving 9 bases not matched to a gene. The germline gives CDR1 SEHNR, CDR2 FQNEAQ (reference sequence). The CDR3 runs 14 residues. The CDR3 sequence: CASTALGGGNEQFF. The CDR3 DNA is TGTGCCAGCACCGCCCTGGGGGGGGGCAATGAGCAGTTCTTC.

This clonotype turned up a few times. The chain joins TRBV6-1 to TRBJ2-6, with TRBD1 matching 9 bases. The CDR3 sequence is 17 residues long. CDR1 and CDR2 (germline): MNHNS, SASEGT. Trimming cost V 6 bases and J 0 bases; bases outside gene matches: 6. CDR3 bases: TGTGCCAGCAGCCCCGGGACAGGGTACTCTGGGGCCAACGTCCTGACTTTC. Amino acid sequence: CASSPGTGYSGANVLTF.

This clonotype was recorded a few times. V gene TRBV12-3 or TRBV12-4 combines with J gene TRBJ2-1; 13 positions agree with TRBD2. This CDR3 region has 16 residues. V shed 6 bases and J 9 bases; nucleotides not matched to a gene: 11. The CDR3 nucleotides are TGTGCCAGCAGCCACGGGACTAGCGGGGTATTGGGTGAGCAGTTCTTC. Translation gives CASSHGTSGVLGEQFF.

This rearrangement joins TRBV20-1 to TRBJ2-7, with 8 nucleotides matching TRBD1. CDR1 is DFQATT, CDR2 SNEGSKA, per germline (reference sequence). The CDR3 contains 14 residues. Losses at the gene ends were 6 bases for V and 2 bases for J; bases not matched to a gene: 9. CDR3 DNA sequence: TGCAGTGCGTCCGGGACAGGAACGACCTACGAGCAGTACTTC. It encodes CSASGTGTTYEQYF.

This clonotype was observed a few times. The CDR3 DNA sequence: TGCGCCAGCAGCTTGAGGAGGAACAATGAGCAGTTCTTC. This sequence encodes CASSLRRNNEQFF. The V gene is TRBV5-1, the J gene TRBJ2-1, with D perhaps TRBD2 (5 bases). The germline CDR1 and CDR2 sequences are SGHRS and YFSETQ. Trimming took off 1 base at V and 5 bases at J, with 7 bases between the two ends. This CDR3 spans 13 amino acids.

In the case of this clonotype: A clone one base away is much larger, so this may be a read error. V gene TRBV7-2 combines with J gene TRBJ2-1; a possible D gene is TRBD1 (6 bases). The CDR3 spans 13 residues. The germline V gene has CDR1 SGHTA and CDR2 FQGNSA. The CDR3: CASSLNRANVQFF. As DNA, the CDR3 is TGTGCCAGCAGCTTGAACAGGGCCAATGTGCAGTTCTTC. Together with reference TRBV7-2 and TRBJ2-1, the CDR3 gives the full variable domain: GAGVSQSPSNKVTEKGKDVELRCDPISGHTALYWYRQSLGQGLEFLIYFQGNSAPDKSGLPSDRFSAERTGGSVSTLTIQRTQQEDSAVYLCASSLNRANVQFFGPGTRLTVL.

The genes are TRBV4-1 and TRBJ1-2; maybe TRBD1 (5 bases). In germline, CDR1 is MGHRA, CDR2 YSYEKL. This CDR3 has 15 amino acids. V was clipped by 3 bases and J by 8 bases, with 19 bases between them. The CDR3 DNA reads TGCGCCAGCAGCCATAAGTCCGGGACCTACCTGGGCTACACCTTC. It translates to CASSHKSGTYLGYTF.

This sequence joins TRBV9 and TRBJ2-7; 7 nucleotides line up with TRBD1. After removal of 3 bases from V and 9 bases from J, the junction contained 12 bases not matched to a gene. The CDR3 consists of 14 residues. The germline gives CDR1 SGDLS, CDR2 YYNGEE. CDR3 sequence: CASSGATGSYRQYF. The CDR3 DNA reads as TGTGCCAGCAGCGGAGCGACAGGGTCTTACCGGCAGTACTTC.

V gene TRBV15 combines with J gene TRBJ1-5; D is unresolved. Trimming left V 1 base short and J 1 base short, with 17 bases between. This CDR3 has 18 amino acids. Germline CDR1 reads LNHNV; CDR2 reads YYDKDF (reference sequence). CDR3 protein: CATSRAGWRARSNQPQHF. CDR3 bases: TGTGCCACCAGCAGAGCCGGTTGGAGGGCTAGGAGCAATCAGCCCCAGCATTTT.

Turning to this clonotype: Because the CDR3 is missing its conserved closing phenylalanine or tryptophan, this is likely a read error. V usage is TRBV7-8 and J usage is TRBJ2-5; the D is unclear. The CDR3 totals 11 residues. V was pared by 1 base and J by 5 bases, with 2 bases between. Germline lookup yields CDR1 SGHVS and CDR2 FQNEAQ. The CDR3 region has the DNA TGTGCCAGCAGCTTAGACGAGACCCAGTACTTG. It translates to CASSLDETQYL.

This clonotype was seen at least ten times. This chain connects TRBV11-2 to TRBJ2-1; 13 bases fit TRBD2. Trimming removed 4 bases from V and 9 bases from J; junction bases left unmatched: 6. Germline loops: CDR1 SGHAT, CDR2 FQNNGV. CDR3 length: 15 residues. The CDR3 nucleotides are TGTGCCAGCAGCTCTGGGACTAGCGGGGTTAGTGAGCAGTTCTTC. Amino acid sequence: CASSSGTSGVSEQFF.

This clonotype was seen only a few times. The chain joins TRBV29-1 to TRBJ1-2; D is unclear. Trimming pared 2 bases from V and 4 bases from J, leaving 5 bases between. Germline assignment: CDR1 SQVTM and CDR2 ANQGSEA. This CDR3 contains 11 residues. The DNA for the CDR3 is TGCAGCGTTGAAATGATCTATGGCTACACCTTC. It codes for CSVEMIYGYTF. Full variable domain (remainder filled in from reference TRBV29-1 and TRBJ1-2): SAVISQKPSRDICQRGTSLTIQCQVDSQVTMMFWYRQQPGQSLTLIATANQGSEATYESGFVIDKFPISRPNLTFSTLTVSNMSPEDSSIYLCSVEMIYGYTFGSGTRLTVV.

At least ten counts were recorded for this clonotype. This rearrangement joins TRBV28 to TRBJ1-5; D is possibly TRBD1 (6 bases). The CDR3 extends over 14 amino acids. Deletions cut 3 bases from V and 5 bases from J, with 11 bases between. The germline V gene has CDR1 MDHEN and CDR2 SYDVKM. CDR3 amino acids: CASSLAQGDQPQHF. CDR3 DNA: TGTGCCAGCAGTTTGGCACAGGGAGATCAGCCCCAGCATTTT.

About this clonotype: One end of the junction fails to match germline, which may point to a read error. The chain employs TRBV12-3 or TRBV12-4 and TRBJ2-3, with TRBD2 identical over 11 bases. There are 17 residues in the CDR3. The DNA for the CDR3 is TGTACCAGCAGTTTAGGCGTAGCGGGGGGGCCGGCAGATACGCAGTATTTT. This sequence encodes CTSSLGVAGGPADTQYF.

The chain uses TRBV5-5 and TRBJ1-4; D is undetermined. Germline CDR1 and CDR2: SGHKS and YYEKEE (reference sequence). Trimming pared 0 bases from V and 5 bases from J, leaving 14 bases between. The length of the CDR3 is 16 residues. DNA for the CDR3: TGTGCCAGCAGCTTGGAAGGGATTCAGCAGAATGAAAAACTGTTTTTT. It is translated as CASSLEGIQQNEKLFF.

This clonotype occurred a few times. The chain joins TRBV3-1 to TRBJ1-2, with TRBD1 identical over 9 bases. The V gene's germline CDR1 is LGHDT and CDR2 YNNKEL (reference sequence). V trimming: 4 bases; J trimming: 4 bases; junction bases outside the gene matches: 4. CDR3 length equals 14 residues. CDR3 protein: CASSPGTGSYGYTF. The CDR3, as DNA: TGTGCCAGCAGCCCCGGGACAGGGAGCTATGGCTACACCTTC.